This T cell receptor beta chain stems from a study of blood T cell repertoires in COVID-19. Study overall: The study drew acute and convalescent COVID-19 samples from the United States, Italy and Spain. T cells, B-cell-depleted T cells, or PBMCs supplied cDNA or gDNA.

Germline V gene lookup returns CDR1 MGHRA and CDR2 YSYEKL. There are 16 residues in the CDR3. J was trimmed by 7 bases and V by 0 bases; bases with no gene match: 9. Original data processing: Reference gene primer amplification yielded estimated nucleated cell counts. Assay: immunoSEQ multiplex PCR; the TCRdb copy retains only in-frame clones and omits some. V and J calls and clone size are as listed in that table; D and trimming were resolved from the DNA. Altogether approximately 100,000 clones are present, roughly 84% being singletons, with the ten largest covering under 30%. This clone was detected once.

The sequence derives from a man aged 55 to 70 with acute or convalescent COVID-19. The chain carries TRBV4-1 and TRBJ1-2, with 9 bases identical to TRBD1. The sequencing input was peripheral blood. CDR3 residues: CASSQDHHRGPGGYTF. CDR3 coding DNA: TGCGCCAGCAGCCAAGATCATCACAGGGGGCCGGGTGGCTACACCTTC.